Shown below are 6 T cell receptor beta chains from a single sample sequenced in a study of blood T cell repertoires in COVID-19. Profiling relied on immunoSEQ multiplex PCR, and the TCRdb table lists in-frame clones only, not all of them. The data show 30,000 or so clones, 85% to 90% seen once. Sequenced: peripheral blood. The receptor source for this set is a human donor in a cohort sampled during active COVID-19.

This chain connects TRBV4-1 to TRBJ1-1; 7 nucleotides align to TRBD1. Germline lookup yields CDR1 MGHRA and CDR2 YSYEKL. This CDR3 comprises 16 residues. J gave up 4 bases and V 1 base, and 9 bases lay outside the gene matches. This CDR3 reads CASSQGPGQALTEAFF. The DNA for the CDR3 is TGCGCCAGCAGCCAAGGCCCCGGACAGGCCCTCACTGAAGCTTTCTTT.

The CDR3 DNA is TGTGCCAGCAGCCCGGGATCGGGTGTTGGCCAAGAGACCCAGTACTTC. Translating it yields CASSPGSGVGQETQYF. The chain couples TRBV7-3 to TRBJ2-5; tentatively, D is TRBD2 (5 bases). V shed 5 bases and J shed 1 base, with 17 bases lying between them. Germline-derived CDR1 and CDR2 are SGHTA and FQGTGA. The CDR3 is 16 residues long.

The chain uses TRBV9 and TRBJ1-3; D call uncertain. Deletions cut 0 bases from V and 0 bases from J, with 10 bases between. Germline V lookup: CDR1 SGDLS, CDR2 YYNGEE. The length of the CDR3 is 16 residues. The CDR3 bases are TGTGCCAGCAGCGTAGGTCCTGGGCGCTCTGGAAACACCATATATTTT. Protein: CASSVGPGRSGNTIYF.

The V and J genes are TRBV15 and TRBJ2-7; 7 positions agree with TRBD1. Germline CDR1 and CDR2: LNHNV and YYDKDF (reference sequence). V trimming: 0 bases; J trimming: 2 bases; junction bases outside the gene matches: 7. CDR3 size: 16 residues. CDR3: CATSRDTGTAPYEQYF. Written as DNA, the CDR3 is TGTGCCACCAGCAGAGATACGGGGACAGCGCCCTACGAGCAGTACTTC.

The chain links TRBV19 to TRBJ2-4; D unresolved. Germline CDR1 is LNHDA and CDR2 is SQIVND (reference sequence). The length of the CDR3 is 12 residues. Trimming took off 6 bases at V and 0 bases at J, with 3 bases between the two ends. The CDR3 is CASSLAKNIQYF. CDR3 sequence (DNA): TGTGCCAGTAGCTTAGCCAAAAACATTCAGTACTTC.

The V gene is TRBV5-1, the J gene TRBJ1-2; TRBD1 matches 7 bases. Germline CDR1 SGHRS, CDR2 YFSETQ. The CDR3 is 12 amino acids. Trimming took 7 bases from V and 3 from J; bases not matched to a gene: 3. The CDR3 loop reads CASAGGYYGYTF. CDR3 nucleotides: TGCGCCAGCGCAGGGGGTTACTATGGCTACACCTTC.